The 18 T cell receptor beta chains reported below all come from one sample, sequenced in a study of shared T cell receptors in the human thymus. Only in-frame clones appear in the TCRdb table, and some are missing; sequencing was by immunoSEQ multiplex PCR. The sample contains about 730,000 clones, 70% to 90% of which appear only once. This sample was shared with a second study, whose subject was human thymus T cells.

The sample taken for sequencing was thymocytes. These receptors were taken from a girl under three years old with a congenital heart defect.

The CDR3 loop reads CASSLVTSGAGGFKLNTEAFF. CDR3 coding DNA: TGTGCCAGCAGCTTAGTAACATCGGGGGCAGGGGGCTTTAAATTGAACACTGAAGCTTTCTTT. This sequence joins TRBV7-6 and TRBJ1-1; TRBD1 matches at 8 bases. Losses at the gene ends were 1 base for V and 0 bases for J; bases not matched to a gene: 19. The CDR3 runs 21 residues. The V gene's germline CDR1 is SGHVS and CDR2 FNYEAQ.

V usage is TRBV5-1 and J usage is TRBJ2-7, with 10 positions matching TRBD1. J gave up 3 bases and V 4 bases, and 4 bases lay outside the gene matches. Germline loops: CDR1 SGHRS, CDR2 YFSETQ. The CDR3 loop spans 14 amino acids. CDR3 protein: CASSLRDRGYEQYF. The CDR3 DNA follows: TGCGCCAGCAGCCTCCGGGACAGGGGCTACGAGCAGTACTTC.

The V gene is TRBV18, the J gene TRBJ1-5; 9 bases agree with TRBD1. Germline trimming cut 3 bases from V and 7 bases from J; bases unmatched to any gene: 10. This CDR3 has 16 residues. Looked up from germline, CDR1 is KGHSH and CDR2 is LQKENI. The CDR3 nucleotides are TGTGCCAGCTCACCGGACACGGACAGGGGAAGCCAGCCCCAGCATTTT. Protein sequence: CASSPDTDRGSQPQHF. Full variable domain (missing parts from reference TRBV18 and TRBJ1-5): NAGVMQNPRHLVRRRGQEARLRCSPMKGHSHVYWYRQLPEEGLKFMVYLQKENIIDESGMPKERFSAEFPKEGPSILRIQQVVRGDSAAYFCASSPDTDRGSQPQHFGDGTRLSIL.

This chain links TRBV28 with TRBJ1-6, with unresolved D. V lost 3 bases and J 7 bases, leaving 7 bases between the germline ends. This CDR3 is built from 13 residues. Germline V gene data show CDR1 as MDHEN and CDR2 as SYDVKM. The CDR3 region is CASSFYHNSPLHF. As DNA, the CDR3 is TGTGCCAGCAGTTTCTACCACAATTCACCCCTCCACTTT.

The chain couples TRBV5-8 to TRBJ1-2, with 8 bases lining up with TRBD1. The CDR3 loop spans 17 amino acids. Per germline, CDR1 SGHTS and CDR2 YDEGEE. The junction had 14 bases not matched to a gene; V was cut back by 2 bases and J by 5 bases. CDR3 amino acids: CASSFTLDRVFWYGYTF. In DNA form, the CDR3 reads TGTGCCAGCAGCTTCACTCTGGACAGGGTATTTTGGTATGGCTACACCTTC.

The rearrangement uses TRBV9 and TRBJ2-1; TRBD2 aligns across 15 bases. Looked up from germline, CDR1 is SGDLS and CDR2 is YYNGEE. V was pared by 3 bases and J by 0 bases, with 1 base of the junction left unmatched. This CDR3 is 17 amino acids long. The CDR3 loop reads CASSGTSGGDSYNEQFF. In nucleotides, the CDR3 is TGTGCCAGCAGCGGGACTAGCGGGGGGGACTCCTACAATGAGCAGTTCTTC.

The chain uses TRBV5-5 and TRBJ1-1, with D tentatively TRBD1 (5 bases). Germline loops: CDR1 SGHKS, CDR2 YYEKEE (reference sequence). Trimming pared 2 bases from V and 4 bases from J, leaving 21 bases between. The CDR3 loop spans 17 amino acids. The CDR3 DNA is TGTGCCAGCAGCTTACCCCGCGCCGTCGGGGGATTCACTGAAGCTTTCTTT. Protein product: CASSLPRAVGGFTEAFF.

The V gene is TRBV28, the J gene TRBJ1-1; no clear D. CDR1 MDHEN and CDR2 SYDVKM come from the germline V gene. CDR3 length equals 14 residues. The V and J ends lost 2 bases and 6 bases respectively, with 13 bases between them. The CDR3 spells CASSLPARKPEAFF. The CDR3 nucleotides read TGTGCCAGCAGTTTACCAGCCAGGAAACCTGAAGCTTTCTTT.

The CDR3 here is CASGLNSQGTGGLMNTEAFF. As DNA, the CDR3 is TGTGCTAGTGGTCTAAACTCTCAAGGGACAGGGGGGCTCATGAACACTGAAGCTTTCTTT. V gene TRBV12-5 combines with J gene TRBJ1-1, with TRBD1 matching over 11 bases. The CDR3 is 20 residues long. V shed 5 bases, J shed 0 bases, and the junction held 17 bases outside the gene matches. Germline CDR1 and CDR2: LGHNT and FRNRAP.

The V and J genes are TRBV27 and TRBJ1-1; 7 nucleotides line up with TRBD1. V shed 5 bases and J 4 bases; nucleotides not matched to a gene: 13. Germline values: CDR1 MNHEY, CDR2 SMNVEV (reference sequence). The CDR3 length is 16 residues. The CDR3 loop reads CASSTTRQGGSTEAFF. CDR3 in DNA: TGTGCCAGCAGTACTACGCGACAGGGAGGTAGCACTGAAGCTTTCTTT.

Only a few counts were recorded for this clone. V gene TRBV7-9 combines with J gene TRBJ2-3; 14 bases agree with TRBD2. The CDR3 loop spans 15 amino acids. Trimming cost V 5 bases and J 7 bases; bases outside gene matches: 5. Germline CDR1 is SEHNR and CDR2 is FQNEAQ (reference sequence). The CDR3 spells CASSNRLAGGHTQYF. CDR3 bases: TGTGCCAGCAGCAATCGACTAGCGGGGGGGCATACGCAGTATTTT.

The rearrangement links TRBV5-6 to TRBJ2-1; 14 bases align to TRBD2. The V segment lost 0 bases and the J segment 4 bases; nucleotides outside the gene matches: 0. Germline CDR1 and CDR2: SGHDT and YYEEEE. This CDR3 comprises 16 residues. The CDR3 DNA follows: TGTGCCAGCAGCTTGGGGACTAGCGGGAGGTACAATGAGCAGTTCTTC. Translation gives CASSLGTSGRYNEQFF. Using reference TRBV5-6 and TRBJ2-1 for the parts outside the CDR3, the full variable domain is DAGVTQSPTHLIKTRGQQVTLRCSPKSGHDTVSWYQQALGQGPQFIFQYYEEEERQRGNFPDRFSGHQFPNYSSELNVNALLLGDSALYLCASSLGTSGRYNEQFFGPGTRLTVL.

The CDR3 nucleotides read TGCGCCAGCAGCCAAAAACTGTCAGCGGGGATCTATGGCTACACCTTC. It is translated as CASSQKLSAGIYGYTF. The chain recombines TRBV4-1 with TRBJ1-2; D is uncertain. In germline, CDR1 is MGHRA, CDR2 YSYEKL. The length of the CDR3 is 16 residues. Trimming shortened V by 2 bases and J by 4 bases, and 17 bases separated the two germline ends.

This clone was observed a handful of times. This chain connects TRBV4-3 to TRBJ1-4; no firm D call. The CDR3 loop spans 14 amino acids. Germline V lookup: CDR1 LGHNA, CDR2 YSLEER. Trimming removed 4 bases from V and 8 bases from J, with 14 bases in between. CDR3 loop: CASSPQVPGEKLFF. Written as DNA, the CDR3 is TGCGCCAGCAGCCCTCAGGTGCCAGGAGAAAAACTGTTTTTT.

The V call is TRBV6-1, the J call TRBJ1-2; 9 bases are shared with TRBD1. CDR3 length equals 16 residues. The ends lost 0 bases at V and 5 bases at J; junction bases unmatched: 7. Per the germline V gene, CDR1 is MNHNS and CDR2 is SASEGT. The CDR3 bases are TGTGCCAGCAGTGAAGCTCAACGGGACAGGGCTTATGGCTACACCTTC. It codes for CASSEAQRDRAYGYTF.

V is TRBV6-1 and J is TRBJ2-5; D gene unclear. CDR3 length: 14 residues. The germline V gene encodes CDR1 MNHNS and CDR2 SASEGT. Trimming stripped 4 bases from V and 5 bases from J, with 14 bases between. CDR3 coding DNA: TGTGCCAGCAGTGCAAGACTGGAGAGGGAGACCCAGTACTTC. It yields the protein CASSARLERETQYF.

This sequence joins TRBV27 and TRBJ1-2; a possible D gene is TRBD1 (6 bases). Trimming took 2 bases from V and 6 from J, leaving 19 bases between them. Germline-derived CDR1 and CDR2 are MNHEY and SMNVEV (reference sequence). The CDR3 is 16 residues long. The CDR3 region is CASSLVENRESNGYTF. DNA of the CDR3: TGTGCCAGCAGTTTAGTGGAAAACAGGGAATCGAATGGCTACACCTTC.

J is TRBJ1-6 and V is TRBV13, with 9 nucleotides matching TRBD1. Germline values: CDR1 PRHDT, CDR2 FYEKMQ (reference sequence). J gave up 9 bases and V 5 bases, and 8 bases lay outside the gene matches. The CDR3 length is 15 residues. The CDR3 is CASSRDRAVGSPLHF. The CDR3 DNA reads TGTGCCAGCAGCAGGGACAGGGCGGTAGGTTCACCCCTCCACTTT. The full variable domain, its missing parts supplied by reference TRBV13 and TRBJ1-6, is AAGVIQSPRHLIKEKRETATLKCYPIPRHDTVYWYQQGPGQDPQFLISFYEKMQSDKGSIPDRFSAQQFSDYHSELNMSSLELGDSALYFCASSRDRAVGSPLHFGNGTRLTVT.